This T cell receptor (beta chain) was profiled in a study of lymphopenia after photon versus proton radiotherapy (dated by TCRdb to the late 2010s). Study-wide context: The immunological effects of photon versus proton radiation therapy were compared in patients with gastrointestinal tumors who developed high-grade lymphopenia. The study aimed to characterize how the two radiation modalities differ in their impact on the immune system. The cohort comprised about 19 patients with gastrointestinal tumors who received either photon or proton therapy and then developed lymphopenia.

From the germline V gene, CDR1 is ENHRY and CDR2 is SYGVKD. The CDR3 has 13 amino acids, counting the end cysteine and phenylalanine. Only the CDR3 DNA stays, 39 bases, in frame from base 1. The germline V end is reduced by 10 bases and the J end by 0 bases; junction bases left unmatched: 4. The library relied on the immunoSEQ multiplex PCR assay. T cell repertoires were profiled by deep sequencing of rearranged TCR beta loci, alongside multiparametric flow cytometry. TCRdb carries this immuneACCESS record with in-frame sequences only. Its versions omit some clonotypes, under half of them owing to an unresolved V gene in the studies checked, with the rest unexplained. The sample contains 50,000 to 60,000 clones, roughly 90% of them found a single time. About a sixth of the sample lies in the top ten. Study-wide findings and limitations: The authors looked at the survival association only in patients who died, and they framed better survival with proton therapy as a possibility rather than a demonstrated result. Across the cohort, an inverse correlation was found between a larger post-nadir drop in TCR diversity and overall survival time among patients who died. During treatment, patients who received proton therapy stayed relatively stable, whereas patients who received photon therapy lost naive T cells and TCR diversity and gained effector/memory populations. After the lymphocyte count nadir, photon-treated repertoires showed oligoclonal expansion, especially of CD8+ Temra cells, which drove the drop in diversity.

With regard to this clone: Which antigen it targets is not known. Base qualities are not at hand, and no much larger clone is one base apart.

The sample here was peripheral blood, taken from a patient treated with photon-based radiotherapy. This TCR was recovered from a woman aged 35 to 49 with cholangiocarcinoma. This chain joins TRBV10-3 to TRBJ1-1, with 8 bases aligning to TRBD1. The base sequence is TGTGCCACCGACAGGGGCATGAACACTGAAGCTTTCTTT. It encodes CATDRGMNTEAFF.